Given below is one T cell receptor beta chain in context. Its specificity is not known. Germline-derived CDR1 and CDR2 are SEHNR and FQNEAQ (reference sequence). The CDR3 spans 15 residues. After removal of 5 bases from V and 10 bases from J, the junction contained 9 bases not matched to a gene. After constant-region reverse-primer amplification, full-length variable regions underwent semi-nested PCR with Nested Universal Primer A. Each CDR3 protein is one row after TCRdb ran MiXCR on the 5' RACE reads. This sample yields 45,000 to 70,000 distinct CDR3 sequences, of which around 26% are seen a single time; approximately 3.2% belongs to the top ten. Regarding the study as a whole: Tumor memory CD4+ T cell TCR gene usage clustered with blood and lymph node memory CD4+ cells and lymph node naive CD4+ cells.

This chain connects TRBV7-9 to TRBJ1-6; TRBD1 matches 9 bases. Sequenced material: tumor-infiltrating memory CD4+ T cells sorted from the breast tumor. The subset: memory CD4+ T cells, CD4+CD45RO+CD25-. This sequence was found in a female donor with breast cancer. CDR3 loop: CASSQETGGDSPLHF. CDR3 DNA: TGTGCCAGCAGCCAGGAGACAGGGGGTGACTCACCCCTCCACTTT.